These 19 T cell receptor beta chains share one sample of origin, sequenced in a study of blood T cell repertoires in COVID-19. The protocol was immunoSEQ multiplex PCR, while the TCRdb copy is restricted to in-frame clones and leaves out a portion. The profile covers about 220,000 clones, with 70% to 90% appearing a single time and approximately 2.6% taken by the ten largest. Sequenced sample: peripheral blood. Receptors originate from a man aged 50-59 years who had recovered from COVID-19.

Written as DNA, the CDR3 is TGTGCCAGCAGTTTACCCCTCAATTCACCCCTCCACTTT. Amino acid sequence: CASSLPLNSPLHF. This rearrangement joins TRBV28 to TRBJ1-6; D uncertain. Between the trimmed V and J ends, which lost 2 bases and 7 bases, there was a span of 6 bases. Germline CDR1 and CDR2: MDHEN and SYDVKM. The CDR3 is made up of 13 amino acids. The entire variable domain, with the rest obtained from reference TRBV28 and TRBJ1-6, is as follows: DVKVTQSSRYLVKRTGEKVFLECVQDMDHENMFWYRQDPGLGLRLIYFSYDVKMKEKGDIPEGYSVSREKKERFSLILESASTNQTSMYLCASSLPLNSPLHFGNGTRLTVT.

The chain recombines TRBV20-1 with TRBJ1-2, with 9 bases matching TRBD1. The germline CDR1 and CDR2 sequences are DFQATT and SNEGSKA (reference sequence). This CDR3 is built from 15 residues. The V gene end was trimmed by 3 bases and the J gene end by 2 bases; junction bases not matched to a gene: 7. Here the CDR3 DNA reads TGCAGTGCTAGTCGGACAGGGGACCGCAACTATGGCTACACCTTC. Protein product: CSASRTGDRNYGYTF.

The CDR3 DNA is TGTGCCTGGAGTGGCAGGACTAGCGGATACAATGAGCAGTTCTTC. It translates to CAWSGRTSGYNEQFF. The chain uses TRBV30 and TRBJ2-1, with 10 bases aligning to TRBD2. Germline CDR1 GTSNPN, CDR2 SVGIG (reference sequence). The CDR3 extends over 15 amino acids. The ends lost 1 base at V and 4 bases at J; junction bases unmatched: 4. The full variable domain, its missing parts supplied by reference TRBV30 and TRBJ2-1, is SQTIHQWPATLVQPVGSPLSLECTVEGTSNPNLYWYRQAAGRGLQLLFYSVGIGQISSEVPQNLSASRPQDRQFILSSKKLLLSDSGFYLCAWSGRTSGYNEQFFGPGTRLTVL.

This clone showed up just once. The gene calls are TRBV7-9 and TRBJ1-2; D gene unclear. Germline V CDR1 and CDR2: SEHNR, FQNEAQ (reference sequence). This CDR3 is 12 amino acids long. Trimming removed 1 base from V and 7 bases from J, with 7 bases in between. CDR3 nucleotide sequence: TGTGCCAGCAGCTTAGAGGCGGTTGGCTACACCTTC. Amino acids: CASSLEAVGYTF.

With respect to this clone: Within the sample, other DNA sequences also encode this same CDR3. The CDR3 loop reads CASSPLAGGENEQFF. CDR3 nucleotides: TGTGCCAGCTCACCTCTAGCGGGAGGAGAAAATGAGCAGTTCTTC. The genes are TRBV18 and TRBJ2-1; 11 positions agree with TRBD2. CDR1 and CDR2 (germline): KGHSH, LQKENI. J lost 7 bases, V lost 3 bases, and 5 bases had no gene match. The CDR3 totals 15 residues.

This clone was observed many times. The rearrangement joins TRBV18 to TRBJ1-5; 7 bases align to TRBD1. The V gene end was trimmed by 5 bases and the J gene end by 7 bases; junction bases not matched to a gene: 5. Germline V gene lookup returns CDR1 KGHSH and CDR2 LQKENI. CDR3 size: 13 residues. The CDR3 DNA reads TGTGCCAGCTCATCCGACAGGGCGCAGCCCCAGCATTTT. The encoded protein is CASSSDRAQPQHF.

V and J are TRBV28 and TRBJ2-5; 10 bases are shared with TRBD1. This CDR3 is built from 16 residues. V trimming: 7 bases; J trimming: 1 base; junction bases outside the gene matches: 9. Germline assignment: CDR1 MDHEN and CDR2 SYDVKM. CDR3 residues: CASTTPGQGIQETQYF. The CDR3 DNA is TGTGCCAGCACCACGCCGGGACAGGGGATCCAAGAGACCCAGTACTTC.

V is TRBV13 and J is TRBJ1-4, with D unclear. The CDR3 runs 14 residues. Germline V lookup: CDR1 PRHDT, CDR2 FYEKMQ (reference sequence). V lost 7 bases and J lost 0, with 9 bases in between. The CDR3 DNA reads TGTGCCAGCACCCTGACTGCAACTAATGAAAAACTGTTTTTT. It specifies CASTLTATNEKLFF.

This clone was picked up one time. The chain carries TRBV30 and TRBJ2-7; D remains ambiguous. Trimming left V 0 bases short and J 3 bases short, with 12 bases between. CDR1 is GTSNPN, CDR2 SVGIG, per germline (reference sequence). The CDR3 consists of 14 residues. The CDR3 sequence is CAWSVLEQIYEQYF. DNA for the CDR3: TGTGCCTGGAGTGTATTAGAACAGATCTACGAGCAGTACTTC.

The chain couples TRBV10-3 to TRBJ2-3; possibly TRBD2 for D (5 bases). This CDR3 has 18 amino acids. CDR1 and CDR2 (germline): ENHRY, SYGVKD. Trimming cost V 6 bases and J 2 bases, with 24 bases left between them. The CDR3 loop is CAIRTQWKVPGDTDTQYF. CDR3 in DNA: TGTGCCATCAGAACCCAATGGAAGGTCCCCGGGGACACAGATACGCAGTATTTT.

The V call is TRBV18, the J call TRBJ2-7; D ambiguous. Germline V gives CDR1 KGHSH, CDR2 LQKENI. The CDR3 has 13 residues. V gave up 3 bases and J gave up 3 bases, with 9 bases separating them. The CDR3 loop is CASSPQKNYEQYF. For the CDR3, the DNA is TGTGCCAGCTCACCCCAGAAAAACTACGAGCAGTACTTC.

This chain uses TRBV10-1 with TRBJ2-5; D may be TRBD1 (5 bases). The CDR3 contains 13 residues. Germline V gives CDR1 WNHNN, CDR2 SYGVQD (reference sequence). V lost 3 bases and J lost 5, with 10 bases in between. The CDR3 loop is CASSDQGIETQYF. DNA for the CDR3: TGCGCCAGCAGTGATCAGGGTATCGAGACCCAGTACTTC.

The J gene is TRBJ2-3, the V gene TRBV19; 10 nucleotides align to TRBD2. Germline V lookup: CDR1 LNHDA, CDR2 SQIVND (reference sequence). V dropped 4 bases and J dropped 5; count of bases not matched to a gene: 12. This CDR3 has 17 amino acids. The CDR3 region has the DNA TGTGCCAGTAGTACGTACGCTAGCGGGAGCGTCGGAGATACGCAGTATTTT. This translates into CASSTYASGSVGDTQYF.

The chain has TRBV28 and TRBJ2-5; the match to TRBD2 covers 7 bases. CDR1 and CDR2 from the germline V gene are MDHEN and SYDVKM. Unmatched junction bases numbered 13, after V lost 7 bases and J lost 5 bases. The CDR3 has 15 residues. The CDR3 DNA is TGTGCCAGCAAACCATCGCGGACTAGAGGGGAGACCCAGTACTTC. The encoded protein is CASKPSRTRGETQYF.

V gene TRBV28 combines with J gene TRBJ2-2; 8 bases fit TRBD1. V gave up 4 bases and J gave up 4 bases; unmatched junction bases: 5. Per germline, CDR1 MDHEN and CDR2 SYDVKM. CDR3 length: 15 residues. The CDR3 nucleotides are TGTGCCAGCAGTTCGACAGGGGTGGGCACCGGGGAGCTGTTTTTT. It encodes CASSSTGVGTGELFF.

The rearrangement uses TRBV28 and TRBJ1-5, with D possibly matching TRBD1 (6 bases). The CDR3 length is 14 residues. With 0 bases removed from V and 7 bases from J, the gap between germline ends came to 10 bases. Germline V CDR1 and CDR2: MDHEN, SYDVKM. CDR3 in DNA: TGTGCCAGCAGTTTATGGGGGGACACGCAGCCCCAGCATTTT. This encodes CASSLWGDTQPQHF.

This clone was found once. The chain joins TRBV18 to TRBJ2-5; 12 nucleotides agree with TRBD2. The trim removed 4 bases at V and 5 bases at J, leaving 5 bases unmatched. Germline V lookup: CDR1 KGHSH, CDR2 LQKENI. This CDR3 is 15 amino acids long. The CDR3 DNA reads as TGTGCCAGCTCACTGACTAGCGGGAGAGGGGAGACCCAGTACTTC. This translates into CASSLTSGRGETQYF.

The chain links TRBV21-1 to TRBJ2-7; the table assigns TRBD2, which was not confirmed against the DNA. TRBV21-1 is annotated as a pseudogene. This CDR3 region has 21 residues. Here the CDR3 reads CASSKGPHGASSGTHSYEQYF. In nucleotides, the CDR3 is TGTGCCAGCAGCAAAGGCCCCCACGGGGCCTCTAGCGGGACCCACTCCTACGAGCAGTACTTC.

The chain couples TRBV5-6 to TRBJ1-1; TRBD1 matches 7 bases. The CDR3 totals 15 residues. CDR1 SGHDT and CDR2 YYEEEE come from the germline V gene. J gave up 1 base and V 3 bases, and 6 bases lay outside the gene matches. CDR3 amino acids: CASSWRDRENTEAFF. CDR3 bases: TGTGCCAGCAGCTGGAGGGACAGAGAGAACACTGAAGCTTTCTTT.